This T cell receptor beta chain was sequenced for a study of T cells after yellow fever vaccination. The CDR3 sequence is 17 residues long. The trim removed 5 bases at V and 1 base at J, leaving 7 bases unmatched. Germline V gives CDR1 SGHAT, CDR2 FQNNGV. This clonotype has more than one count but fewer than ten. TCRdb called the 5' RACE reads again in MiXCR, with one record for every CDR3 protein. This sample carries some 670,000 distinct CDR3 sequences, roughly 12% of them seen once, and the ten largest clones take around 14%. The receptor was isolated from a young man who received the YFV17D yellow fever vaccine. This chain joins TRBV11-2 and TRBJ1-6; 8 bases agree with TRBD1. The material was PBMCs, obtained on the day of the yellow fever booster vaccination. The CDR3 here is CASSPDRASSYNSPLHF. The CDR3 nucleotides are TGTGCCAGCAGCCCGGACAGGGCCAGTTCCTATAATTCACCCCTCCACTTT. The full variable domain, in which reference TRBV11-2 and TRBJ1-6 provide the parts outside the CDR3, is EAGVAQSPRYKIIEKRQSVAFWCNPISGHATLYWYQQILGQGPKLLIQFQNNGVVDDSQLPKDRFSAERLKGVDSTLKIQPAKLEDSAVYLCASSPDRASSYNSPLHFGNGTRLTVT.